The T cell receptor (beta chain) described here comes from a study of cytotoxic CD8 clonotypes in ibrutinib-treated CLL. Study-level background: Response samples were taken after a median of around 11 months on treatment, range 6 to 36.

For this clone: The antigen is unknown.

Clones were read by immunoSEQ multiplex PCR, and TCRdb kept only the in-frame ones, dropping some. The sample holds around 300,000 clones; 80% are singletons and the top ten take roughly 7%. The study, taken as a whole, reports: Baseline clonality exceeded age-matched healthy donors and tracked circulating CD8+ T-cell counts. Sample timing was unmatched between remission and later-progressing patients; lymph nodes unstudied. Clonality went up at the time of ibrutinib response, stayed stable in sustained remission, and later dropped back toward its baseline level at progression.

Germline V CDR1 and CDR2: SGDLS, YYNGEE. The CDR3 runs 15 residues. V shed 0 bases and J shed 1 base, with 8 bases lying between them. This chain connects TRBV9 to TRBJ2-1; D is unresolved. The origin of this receptor is a human donor with chronic lymphocytic leukemia. This specimen consisted of PBMCs, obtained before ibrutinib treatment. CDR3 protein: CASSVVSRSYNEQFF. For the CDR3, the DNA is TGTGCCAGCAGCGTAGTCAGCCGATCCTACAATGAGCAGTTCTTC.